This TCR beta chain was captured in a study of shared clonotypes between healthy human individuals. Study-wide points: Rarefaction indicated that sorted-subset sequencing remained incomplete although depth was large.

The table came from immunoSEQ multiplex PCR; TCRdb's copy has only in-frame clones and leaves some out. The table lists some 2,000,000 clones, approximately 96% of them singletons, with roughly 0.13% in the top ten. The V end was cut by 1 base, the J end by 7 bases, with 13 bases between. Germline assignment: CDR1 SGHVS and CDR2 FQNEAQ. The CDR3 runs to 15 residues. On this clone: What it binds is unknown.

The source of this sequence is a man in his late teens or twenties in good health. This rearrangement joins TRBV7-8 to TRBJ1-4, with D unresolved. Source material: naive CD4+ T cells sorted from blood. The subset denotes: CD45RA+ positively selected. Here the CDR3 DNA reads TGTGCCAGCAGCTTAGATGGAGCCTCTGGTGAAAAACTGTTTTTT. Protein: CASSLDGASGEKLFF. Full variable domain (outside the CDR3, taken from reference TRBV7-8 and TRBJ1-4): GAGVSQSPRYKVAKRGQDVALRCDPISGHVSLFWYQQALGQGPEFLTYFQNEAQLDKSGLPSDRFFAERPEGSVSTLKIQRTQQEDSAVYLCASSLDGASGEKLFFGSGTQLSVL.